These 28 T cell receptor beta chains were all obtained from the same sample, sequenced in a study of T cell responses to AZD1222 COVID-19 vaccine. Using immunoSEQ multiplex PCR, the repertoire was profiled, and TCRdb retains in-frame clones only, with some absent. Of 80,000 to 90,000 clones in the sample, around nine tenths were seen once. Sequencing used peripheral blood, obtained on day 0 of MenACWY control vaccination. These receptors were collected from an adult in good health.

J is TRBJ2-3 and V is TRBV10-2, with 14 bases fitting TRBD2. The CDR3 contains 16 residues. CDR1 WSHSY and CDR2 SAAADI come from the germline V gene. The V segment lost 6 bases and the J segment 6 bases; nucleotides outside the gene matches: 8. CDR3 DNA sequence: TGCGCCAGCAGAGAAGGACTAGCGGGGGGCGCGGATACGCAGTATTTT. Translating it yields CASREGLAGGADTQYF.

This sequence joins TRBV30 and TRBJ2-6; D not resolved. Germline V lookup: CDR1 GTSNPN, CDR2 SVGIG (reference sequence). The CDR3 consists of 15 residues. V dropped 5 bases and J dropped 0 bases, with 11 bases sitting between them. CDR3 in amino acids: CAWGIGVSGANVLTF. The CDR3 bases are TGTGCCTGGGGGATAGGAGTCTCTGGGGCCAACGTCCTGACTTTC. Full variable domain (missing parts from reference TRBV30 and TRBJ2-6): SQTIHQWPATLVQPVGSPLSLECTVEGTSNPNLYWYRQAAGRGLQLLFYSVGIGQISSEVPQNLSASRPQDRQFILSSKKLLLSDSGFYLCAWGIGVSGANVLTFGAGSRLTVL.

The chain has TRBV7-8 and TRBJ1-1; D gene ambiguous. Deletions cut 5 bases from V and 3 bases from J, with 10 bases between. From germline, CDR1 is SGHVS and CDR2 FQNEAQ. The CDR3 is made up of 13 amino acids. In DNA, the CDR3 is TGTGCCAGCAGCATAAACTGGGACACTGAAGCTTTCTTT. Amino acids: CASSINWDTEAFF. Variable domain in full (rest from reference TRBV7-8 and TRBJ1-1): GAGVSQSPRYKVAKRGQDVALRCDPISGHVSLFWYQQALGQGPEFLTYFQNEAQLDKSGLPSDRFFAERPEGSVSTLKIQRTQQEDSAVYLCASSINWDTEAFFGQGTRLTVV.

This clone has more than one count but fewer than ten. The V and J genes are TRBV19 and TRBJ1-1; D gene unclear. Germline CDR1 is LNHDA and CDR2 is SQIVND (reference sequence). Trimming took 1 base from V and 1 from J, leaving 7 bases between them. CDR3 length: 14 amino acids. The CDR3 DNA reads as TGTGCCAGTAGTATAGTTATCGGGAACACTGAAGCTTTCTTT. This encodes CASSIVIGNTEAFF.

The chain recombines TRBV7-9 with TRBJ1-3, with 7 nucleotides matching TRBD1. The CDR3 length is 16 residues. Germline CDR1 is SEHNR and CDR2 is FQNEAQ (reference sequence). Germline trimming cut 5 bases from V and 0 bases from J; bases unmatched to any gene: 7. CDR3 DNA: TGTGCCAGCAGCACAGGGACAGCGAGCTCTGGAAACACCATATATTTT. It translates to CASSTGTASSGNTIYF.

This chain uses TRBV18 with TRBJ1-1; a weak D match, TRBD1 (6 bases). This CDR3 has 14 amino acids. V was clipped by 3 bases and J by 2 bases, with 10 bases between them. CDR1 KGHSH and CDR2 LQKENI come from the germline V gene. CDR3 sequence reads: CASSPYRVNTEAFF. The CDR3 nucleotides are TGTGCCAGCTCACCTTACAGGGTTAACACTGAAGCTTTCTTT.

The rearrangement links TRBV28 to TRBJ1-2; D is perhaps TRBD1 (5 bases). The germline gives CDR1 MDHEN, CDR2 SYDVKM. The V gene lost 8 bases and the J gene lost 8 bases, with 15 bases spanning the gap. The CDR3 has 12 amino acids. This chain's CDR3 is CASGRQGGGYTF. In DNA form, the CDR3 reads TGTGCCAGCGGTCGGCAGGGAGGAGGCTACACCTTC.

The chain links TRBV5-1 to TRBJ2-3; 8 bases map to TRBD2. This CDR3 region has 14 residues. In germline, CDR1 is SGHRS, CDR2 YFSETQ. J gave up 2 bases and V 5 bases, and 4 bases lay outside the gene matches. The CDR3 loop is CASRNSGDTDTQYF. In DNA, the CDR3 is TGCGCCAGCAGAAATAGCGGGGACACAGATACGCAGTATTTT.

The chain combines TRBV29-1 with TRBJ1-3; D not certain. This CDR3 has 13 residues. Germline CDR1 SQVTM, CDR2 ANQGSEA. Trimming removed 5 bases at V and 4 bases at J, with 12 bases between. CDR3 in amino acids: CSVLEQQGNTIYF. CDR3 sequence (DNA): TGCAGCGTTCTTGAACAGCAAGGAAACACCATATATTTT.

The chain recombines TRBV2 with TRBJ1-2; D is unresolved. CDR3 size: 13 residues. Trimming took off 8 bases at V and 4 bases at J, with 14 bases between the two ends. Germline CDR1 is SNHLY and CDR2 is FYNNEI. CDR3: CASDRGLGYGYTF. The CDR3 DNA reads TGTGCCAGCGACCGAGGACTTGGCTATGGCTACACCTTC. The variable domain in full, with the rest retrieved from reference TRBV2 and TRBJ1-2, is EPEVTQTPSHQVTQMGQEVILRCVPISNHLYFYWYRQILGQKVEFLVSFYNNEISEKSEIFDDQFSVERPDGSNFTLKIRSTKLEDSAMYFCASDRGLGYGYTFGSGTRLTVV.

This chain connects TRBV6-2 or TRBV6-3 to TRBJ1-5; 7 nucleotides align to TRBD1. The CDR3 length is 13 residues. J lost 4 bases, V lost 6 bases, and 3 bases had no gene match. CDR1 is MNHEY and CDR2 is SVGEGT in the germline V gene. The CDR3 sequence is CASSRTGNQPQHF. The CDR3 bases are TGTGCCAGCAGCCGGACAGGAAATCAGCCCCAGCATTTT.

The chain combines TRBV3-1 (or the pseudogene TRBV3-2) with TRBJ2-5; D is ambiguous. V shed 4 bases and J shed 1 base, with 7 bases lying between them. This CDR3 has 13 residues. Germline CDR1 reads LGHDT; CDR2 reads YNNKEL (reference sequence). The CDR3 DNA sequence: TGTGCCAGCAGCCTAAGCTCCCAAGAGACCCAGTACTTC. As protein: CASSLSSQETQYF.

This chain uses TRBV19 with TRBJ2-1, with TRBD2 matching 11 bases. The CDR3 is 18 amino acids. Looked up from germline, CDR1 is LNHDA and CDR2 is SQIVND (reference sequence). The V and J ends lost 5 bases and 0 bases, in that order; junction bases with no gene match: 9. CDR3 in amino acids: CASSRNSGGANSYNEQFF. The DNA for the CDR3 is TGTGCCAGTAGTCGAAATAGCGGGGGGGCTAACTCCTACAATGAGCAGTTCTTC.

This chain's CDR3 is CSVVGDRDEKLFF. The CDR3 bases are TGCAGCGTTGTTGGCGACAGGGATGAAAAACTGTTTTTT. V is TRBV29-1 and J is TRBJ1-4; 7 positions match TRBD1. Germline V CDR1 and CDR2: SQVTM, ANQGSEA. The CDR3 covers 13 residues. J was trimmed by 6 bases and V by 4 bases; bases with no gene match: 5.

CDR3 sequence (DNA): TGTGCCAGCAAACCACTTTTGGGCTCTGGAAACACCATATATTTT. Its protein is CASKPLLGSGNTIYF. The V and J genes are TRBV6-5 and TRBJ1-3; the D is unclear. This CDR3 comprises 15 residues. V gave up 7 bases and J gave up 0 bases, with 13 bases separating them. Per the germline V gene, CDR1 is MNHEY and CDR2 is SVGAGI.

The chain couples TRBV6-2 or TRBV6-3 to TRBJ2-1; TRBD2 is a possible D gene (5 bases). The germline gives CDR1 MNHEY, CDR2 SVGEGT. V lost 6 bases and J lost 9, with 12 bases in between. The CDR3 runs 12 residues. CDR3 protein: CASSPGYLEQFF. In nucleotides, the CDR3 is TGTGCCAGCAGCCCGGGGTATCTTGAGCAGTTCTTC.

The V and J genes are TRBV7-9 and TRBJ1-2; TRBD1 matches 8 bases. CDR3 length equals 15 residues. Germline-derived CDR1 and CDR2 are SEHNR and FQNEAQ (reference sequence). The junction had 9 bases not matched to a gene; V was cut back by 5 bases and J by 4 bases. This CDR3 reads CASSPLPGGGYGYTF. CDR3 coding DNA: TGTGCCAGCAGCCCCCTCCCAGGGGGCGGCTATGGCTACACCTTC.

V gene TRBV27 combines with J gene TRBJ2-7; 8 nucleotides line up with TRBD2. Trimming at V came to 7 bases and at J to 6 bases, leaving 8 bases not matched to a gene. Germline CDR1 and CDR2: MNHEY and SMNVEV (reference sequence). CDR3 length: 13 residues. The CDR3 DNA is TGTGCCAGCATGTCCGGGACTAGGAGCGAGCAGTACTTC. This sequence encodes CASMSGTRSEQYF.

CDR3 protein: CASSLDRGAEAFF. The CDR3 DNA sequence: TGTGCCAGCAGCTTGGACAGAGGGGCTGAAGCTTTCTTT. This chain joins TRBV7-2 and TRBJ1-1, with a weak D call TRBD1 (6 bases). Trimming took off 3 bases at V and 6 bases at J, with 11 bases between the two ends. Germline CDR1 is SGHTA and CDR2 is FQGNSA. This CDR3 contains 13 residues.

This clone appeared a single time. This chain joins TRBV10-3 and TRBJ1-2; the D gene is possibly TRBD1 (6 bases). The CDR3 length is 12 residues. Per germline, CDR1 ENHRY and CDR2 SYGVKD. V was pared by 5 bases and J by 6 bases, with 10 bases between. CDR3 region: CAISSRGDGYTF. In DNA form, the CDR3 reads TGTGCCATCAGTTCCAGGGGTGATGGCTACACCTTC.

The V gene is TRBV7-2, the J gene TRBJ1-4, with D hard to call. V was pared by 6 bases and J by 6 bases, with 11 bases between. This CDR3 has 13 residues. The V gene's germline CDR1 is SGHTA and CDR2 FQGNSA. CDR3 amino acids: CASRLDTYEKLFF. In DNA form, the CDR3 reads TGTGCCAGCAGGCTCGACACATATGAAAAACTGTTTTTT.

This chain joins TRBV11-3 and TRBJ2-1; TRBD2 might be the D (5 bases). This CDR3 spans 13 amino acids. Germline CDR1 and CDR2: SGHNT and YENEEA. With 5 bases removed from V and 9 bases from J, the gap between germline ends came to 14 bases. As DNA, the CDR3 is TGTGCCAGCAGCCCCAGGCGAGGGCCTGAGCAGTTCTTC. It specifies CASSPRRGPEQFF.

The chain links TRBV11-2 to TRBJ2-7, with D possibly TRBD2 on 6 matching bases. Between the trimmed V and J ends, which lost 3 bases and 4 bases, there was a span of 19 bases. There are 16 residues in the CDR3. From germline, CDR1 is SGHAT and CDR2 FQNNGV. The CDR3 sequence: CASSFRGTTERYEQYF. CDR3 bases: TGTGCCAGCAGCTTTCGGGGGACCACCGAACGTTACGAGCAGTACTTC.

The chain joins TRBV2 to TRBJ2-5; 7 bases are a match to TRBD1. Germline V gene lookup returns CDR1 SNHLY and CDR2 FYNNEI. Trimming cost V 1 base and J 2 bases; bases outside gene matches: 4. The CDR3 length is 15 residues. The CDR3 region has the DNA TGTGCCAGCAGTGAAGGTGGCAGGGGGCAAGAGACCCAGTACTTC. It codes for CASSEGGRGQETQYF. The variable domain in full, completed from reference TRBV2 and TRBJ2-5, reads EPEVTQTPSHQVTQMGQEVILRCVPISNHLYFYWYRQILGQKVEFLVSFYNNEISEKSEIFDDQFSVERPDGSNFTLKIRSTKLEDSAMYFCASSEGGRGQETQYFGPGTRLLVL.

DNA of the CDR3: TGTGCCAGCAGCTTGGCGCTCGGGGAGCTGTTTTTT. Translation: CASSLALGELFF. The chain links TRBV5-8 to TRBJ2-2, with no clear D. V lost 0 bases and J 7 bases, leaving 4 bases between the germline ends. Per the germline V gene, CDR1 is SGHTS and CDR2 is YDEGEE. The CDR3 is 12 amino acids.

This rearrangement joins TRBV24-1 to TRBJ1-1, with unresolved D. The germline gives CDR1 KGHDR, CDR2 SFDVKD. Trimming shortened V by 4 bases and J by 3 bases, and 8 bases separated the two germline ends. The CDR3 length is 13 residues. The CDR3 reads CATSDPGHTEAFF. The CDR3 nucleotides are TGTGCCACCAGTGACCCCGGGCACACTGAAGCTTTCTTT.

The chain is built from TRBV2 and TRBJ1-2; D is perhaps TRBD1 (6 bases). CDR3 size: 14 residues. V was clipped by 6 bases and J by 5 bases, with 16 bases between them. Germline V gene lookup returns CDR1 SNHLY and CDR2 FYNNEI. The CDR3 loop is CASSPTDSIYGYTF. The CDR3 coding sequence is TGTGCCAGCAGCCCTACGGACAGCATTTATGGCTACACCTTC.

The chain joins TRBV11-2 to TRBJ1-1; 7 bases match TRBD1. The V gene end was trimmed by 0 bases and the J gene end by 5 bases; junction bases not matched to a gene: 3. CDR1 and CDR2 (germline): SGHAT, FQNNGV. CDR3 length: 14 amino acids. CDR3: CASSLETGHTEAFF. DNA for the CDR3: TGTGCCAGCAGCTTAGAGACAGGGCATACTGAAGCTTTCTTT.